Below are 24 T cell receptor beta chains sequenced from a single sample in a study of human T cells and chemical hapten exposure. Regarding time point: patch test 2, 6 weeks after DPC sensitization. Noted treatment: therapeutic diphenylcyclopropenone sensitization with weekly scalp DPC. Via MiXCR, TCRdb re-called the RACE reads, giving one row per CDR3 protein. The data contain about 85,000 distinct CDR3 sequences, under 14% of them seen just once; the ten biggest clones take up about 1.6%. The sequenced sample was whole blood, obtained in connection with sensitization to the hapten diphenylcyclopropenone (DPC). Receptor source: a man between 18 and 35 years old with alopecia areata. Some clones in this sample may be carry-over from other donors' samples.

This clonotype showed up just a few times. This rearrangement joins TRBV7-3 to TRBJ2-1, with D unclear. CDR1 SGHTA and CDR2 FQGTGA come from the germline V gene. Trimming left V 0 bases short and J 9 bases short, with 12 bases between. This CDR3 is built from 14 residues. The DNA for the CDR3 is TGTGCCAGCAGCTTAACGCGGAGCCCCGGTGAGCAGTTCTTC. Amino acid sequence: CASSLTRSPGEQFF.

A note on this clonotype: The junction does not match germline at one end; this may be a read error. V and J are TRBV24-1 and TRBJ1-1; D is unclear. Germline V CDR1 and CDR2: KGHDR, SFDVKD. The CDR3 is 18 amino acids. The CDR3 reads CVTRRLGPTKGRNTEAFF. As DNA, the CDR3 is TGTGTCACCAGAAGACTCGGACCTACCAAGGGTCGGAACACTGAAGCTTTCTTT.

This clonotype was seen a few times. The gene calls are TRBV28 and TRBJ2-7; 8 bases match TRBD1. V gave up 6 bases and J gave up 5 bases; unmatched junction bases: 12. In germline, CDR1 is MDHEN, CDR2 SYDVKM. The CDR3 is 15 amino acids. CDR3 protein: CASRRSDRARDEQYF. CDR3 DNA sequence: TGTGCCAGCAGAAGATCGGACAGGGCCAGGGACGAGCAGTACTTC.

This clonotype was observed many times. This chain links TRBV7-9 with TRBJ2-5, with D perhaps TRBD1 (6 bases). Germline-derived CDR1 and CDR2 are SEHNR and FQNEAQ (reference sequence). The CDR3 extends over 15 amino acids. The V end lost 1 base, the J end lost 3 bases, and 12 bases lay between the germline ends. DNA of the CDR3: TGTGCCAGCAGCTTAGAGTGGGGGCGTAAAGAGACCCAGTACTTC. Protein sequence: CASSLEWGRKETQYF.

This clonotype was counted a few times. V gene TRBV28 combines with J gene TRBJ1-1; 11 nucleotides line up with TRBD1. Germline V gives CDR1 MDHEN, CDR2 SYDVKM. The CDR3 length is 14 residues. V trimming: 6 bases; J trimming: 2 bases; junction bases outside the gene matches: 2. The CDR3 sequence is CASSGQGANTEAFF. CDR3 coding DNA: TGTGCCAGCAGCGGACAGGGGGCAAACACTGAAGCTTTCTTT.

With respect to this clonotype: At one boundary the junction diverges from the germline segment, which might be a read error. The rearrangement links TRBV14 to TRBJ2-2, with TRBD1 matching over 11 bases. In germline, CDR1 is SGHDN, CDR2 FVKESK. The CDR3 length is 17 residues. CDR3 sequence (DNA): TGTGCCAGCAGCGAAGATAGCGGGACAGGGGGGATCGGGGAGCTGTTTTTT. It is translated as CASSEDSGTGGIGELFF.

As DNA, the CDR3 is TGTGCCAGCAGTTACTCGACCCTAGCGGTGTTTATGGAGTATTTT. Amino acids: CASSYSTLAVFMEYF. The chain joins TRBV6-6 to TRBJ2-3; 7 bases are shared with TRBD2. The CDR3 spans 15 residues. Germline CDR1 is MNHNY and CDR2 is SVGAGI (reference sequence). The junction had 13 bases not matched to a gene; V was cut back by 0 bases and J by 13 bases.

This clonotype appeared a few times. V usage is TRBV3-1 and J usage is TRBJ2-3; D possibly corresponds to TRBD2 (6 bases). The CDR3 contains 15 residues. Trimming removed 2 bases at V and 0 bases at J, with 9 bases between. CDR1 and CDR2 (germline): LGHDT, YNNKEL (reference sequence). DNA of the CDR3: TGTGCCAGCAGCCAACGACTAGTTAGCACAGATACGCAGTATTTT. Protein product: CASSQRLVSTDTQYF.

The CDR3 reads CASSYQDTQYF. The CDR3 nucleotides are TGTGCCAGCAGCTACCAAGATACGCAGTATTTT. The V gene is TRBV7-6, the J gene TRBJ2-3; no definite D call. V lost 4 bases and J 5 bases, leaving 4 bases between the germline ends. Germline assignment: CDR1 SGHVS and CDR2 FNYEAQ. This CDR3 is 11 amino acids long.

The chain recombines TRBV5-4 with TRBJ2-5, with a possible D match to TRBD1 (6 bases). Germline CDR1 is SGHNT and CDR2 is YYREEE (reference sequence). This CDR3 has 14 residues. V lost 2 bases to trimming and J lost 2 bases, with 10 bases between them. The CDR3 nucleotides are TGTGCCAGCAGCTTTCACAGGGATCAAGAGACCCAGTACTTC. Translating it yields CASSFHRDQETQYF.

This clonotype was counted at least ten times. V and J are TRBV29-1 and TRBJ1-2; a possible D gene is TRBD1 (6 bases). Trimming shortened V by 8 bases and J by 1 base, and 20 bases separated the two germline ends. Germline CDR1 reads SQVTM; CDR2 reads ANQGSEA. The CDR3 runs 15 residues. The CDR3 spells CSINRDTANNYGYTF. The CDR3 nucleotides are TGCAGCATTAACCGGGACACTGCAAATAACTATGGCTACACCTTC. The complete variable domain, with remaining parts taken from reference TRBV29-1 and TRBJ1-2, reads SAVISQKPSRDICQRGTSLTIQCQVDSQVTMMFWYRQQPGQSLTLIATANQGSEATYESGFVIDKFPISRPNLTFSTLTVSNMSPEDSSIYLCSINRDTANNYGYTFGSGTRLTVV.

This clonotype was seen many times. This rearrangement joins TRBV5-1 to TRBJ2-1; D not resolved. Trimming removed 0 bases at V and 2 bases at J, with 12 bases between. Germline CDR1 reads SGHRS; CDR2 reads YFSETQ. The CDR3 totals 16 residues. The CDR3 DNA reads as TGCGCCAGCAGCTTGGCCGGGCTGCAGGCCTACAATGAGCAGTTCTTC. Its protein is CASSLAGLQAYNEQFF.

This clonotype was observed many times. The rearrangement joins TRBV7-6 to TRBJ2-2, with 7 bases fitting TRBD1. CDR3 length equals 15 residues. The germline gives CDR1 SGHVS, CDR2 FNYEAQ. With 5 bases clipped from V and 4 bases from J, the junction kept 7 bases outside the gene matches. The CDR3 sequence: CASSPRDSPTGELFF. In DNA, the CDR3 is TGTGCCAGCAGCCCGAGGGACAGCCCCACCGGGGAGCTGTTTTTT.

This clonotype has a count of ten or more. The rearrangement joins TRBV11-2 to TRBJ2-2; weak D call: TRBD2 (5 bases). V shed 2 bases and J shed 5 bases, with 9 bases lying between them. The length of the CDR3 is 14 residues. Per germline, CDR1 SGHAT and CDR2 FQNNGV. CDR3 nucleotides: TGTGCCAGCAGCTTATTGAGAGGGACCGGGGAGCTGTTTTTT. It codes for CASSLLRGTGELFF.

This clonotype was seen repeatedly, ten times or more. The CDR3 loop is CASSLRTGRQETQYF. The CDR3, as DNA: TGTGCCAGCAGCTTAAGAACAGGGCGCCAAGAGACCCAGTACTTC. The chain employs TRBV7-3 and TRBJ2-5; the D gene is possibly TRBD1 (6 bases). Germline CDR1 and CDR2: SGHTA and FQGTGA. Trimming left V 1 base short and J 1 base short, with 10 bases between. The CDR3 is made up of 15 amino acids.

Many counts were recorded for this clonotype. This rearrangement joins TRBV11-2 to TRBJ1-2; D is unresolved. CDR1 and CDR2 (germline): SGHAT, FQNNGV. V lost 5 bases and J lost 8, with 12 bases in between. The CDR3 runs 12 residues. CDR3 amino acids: CASSPTGLGYTF. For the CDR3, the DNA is TGTGCCAGCAGCCCCACGGGATTGGGCTACACCTTC.

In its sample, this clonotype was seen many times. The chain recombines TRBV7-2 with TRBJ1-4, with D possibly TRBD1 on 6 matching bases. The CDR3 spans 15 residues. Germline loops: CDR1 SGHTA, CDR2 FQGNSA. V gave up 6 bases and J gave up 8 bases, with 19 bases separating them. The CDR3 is CASSQRGGRMEKLFF. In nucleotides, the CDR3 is TGTGCCAGCAGTCAGCGGGGGGGCAGAATGGAAAAACTGTTTTTT.

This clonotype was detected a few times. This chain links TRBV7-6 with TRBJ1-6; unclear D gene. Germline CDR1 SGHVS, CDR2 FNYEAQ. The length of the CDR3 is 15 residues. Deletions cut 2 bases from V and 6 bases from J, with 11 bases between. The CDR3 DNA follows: TGTGCCAGCAGCTTAAACAGCGACATTAATTCACCCCTCCACTTT. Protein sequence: CASSLNSDINSPLHF. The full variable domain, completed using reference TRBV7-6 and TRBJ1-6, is GAGVSQSPRYKVTKRGQDVALRCDPISGHVSLYWYRQALGQGPEFLTYFNYEAQQDKSGLPNDRFSAERPEGSISTLTIQRTEQRDSAMYRCASSLNSDINSPLHFGNGTRLTVT.

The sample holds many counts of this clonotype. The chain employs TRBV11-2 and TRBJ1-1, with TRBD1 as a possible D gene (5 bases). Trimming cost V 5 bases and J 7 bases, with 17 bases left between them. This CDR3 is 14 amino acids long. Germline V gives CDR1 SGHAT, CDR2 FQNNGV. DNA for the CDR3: TGTGCCAGCAGCCCCACCGTGGGGCGCATTGAAGCTTTCTTT. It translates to CASSPTVGRIEAFF.

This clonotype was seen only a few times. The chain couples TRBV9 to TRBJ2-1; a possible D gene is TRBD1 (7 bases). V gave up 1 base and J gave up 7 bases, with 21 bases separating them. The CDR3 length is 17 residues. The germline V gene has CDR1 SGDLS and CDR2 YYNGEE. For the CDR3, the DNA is TGTGCCAGCAGCGTACAGGCCTACAGGGGAGGCGGGAATGAGCAGTTCTTC. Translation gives CASSVQAYRGGGNEQFF. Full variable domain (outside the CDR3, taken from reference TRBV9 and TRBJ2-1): DSGVTQTPKHLITATGQRVTLRCSPRSGDLSVYWYQQSLDQGLQFLIQYYNGEERAKGNILERFSAQQFPDLHSELNLSSLELGDSALYFCASSVQAYRGGGNEQFFGPGTRLTVL.

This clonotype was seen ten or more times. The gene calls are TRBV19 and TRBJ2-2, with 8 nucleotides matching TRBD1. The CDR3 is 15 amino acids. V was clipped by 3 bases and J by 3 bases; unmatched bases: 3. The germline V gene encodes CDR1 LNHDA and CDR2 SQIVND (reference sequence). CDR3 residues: CASSMQGADTGELFF. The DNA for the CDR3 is TGTGCCAGTAGTATGCAGGGGGCAGACACCGGGGAGCTGTTTTTT.

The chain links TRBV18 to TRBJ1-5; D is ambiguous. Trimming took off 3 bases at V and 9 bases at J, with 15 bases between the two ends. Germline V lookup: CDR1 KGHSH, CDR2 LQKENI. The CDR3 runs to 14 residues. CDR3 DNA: TGTGCCAGCTCACCGGGCCCGGGGTCAGGGCCCCAGCATTTT. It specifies CASSPGPGSGPQHF.

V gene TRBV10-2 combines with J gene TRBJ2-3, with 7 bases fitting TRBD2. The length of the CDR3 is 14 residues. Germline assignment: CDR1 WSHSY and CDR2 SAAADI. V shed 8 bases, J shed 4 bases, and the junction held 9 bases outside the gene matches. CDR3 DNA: TGCGCCAGCTCCGTAGCTAGCGGATCAGATACGCAGTATTTT. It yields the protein CASSVASGSDTQYF.

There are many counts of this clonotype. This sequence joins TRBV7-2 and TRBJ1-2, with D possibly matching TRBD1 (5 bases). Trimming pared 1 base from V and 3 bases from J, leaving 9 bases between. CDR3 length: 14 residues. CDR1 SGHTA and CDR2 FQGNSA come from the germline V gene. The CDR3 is CASSLGEGDYGYTF. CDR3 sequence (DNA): TGTGCCAGCAGCTTAGGGGAAGGGGACTATGGCTACACCTTC. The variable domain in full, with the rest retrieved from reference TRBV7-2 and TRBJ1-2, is GAGVSQSPSNKVTEKGKDVELRCDPISGHTALYWYRQSLGQGLEFLIYFQGNSAPDKSGLPSDRFSAERTGGSVSTLTIQRTQQEDSAVYLCASSLGEGDYGYTFGSGTRLTVV.